The present entry profiles one TCR beta chain with its context. CDR1 is SNHLY, CDR2 FYNNEI, per germline. V lost 1 base and J 0 bases, leaving 9 bases between the germline ends. The CDR3 is 15 amino acids. This record belongs to a study of OX40 agonist ivuxolimab in advanced cancers. As for the study in general: Three patients, one with hepatocellular carcinoma and two with cutaneous melanoma, achieved partial responses.

Profiled with immunoSEQ multiplex PCR; TCRdb holds only in-frame clones, not every one. The sample lists around 51,000 clones, approximately 90% occurring once. The V gene is TRBV2, the J gene TRBJ1-2; D possibly corresponds to TRBD1 (6 bases). The TCR comes from an adult with an advanced solid tumor such as melanoma, head and neck, liver or kidney cancer. Sequencing used CD4+ or CD8+ T cells sorted from blood, obtained in a trial of the OX40 agonist ivuxolimab. The CDR3 region has the DNA TGTGCCAGCAGTGAAGGAGGGGGGGCTAACTATGGCTACACCTTC. Protein sequence: CASSEGGGANYGYTF.